Reported below is one T cell receptor (beta chain). What it binds is unknown. The time point denotes: blood 4 weeks post-SBRT, at nephrectomy. Treatment given: 15 Gy SBRT to primary tumor, nephrectomy 4 weeks later. Clear cell pathology was present in this patient's renal cell carcinoma. These data belong to a study of radiation and T cells in renal cell carcinoma. Using immunoSEQ multiplex PCR, the repertoire was profiled, and TCRdb retains in-frame clones only, with some absent. The data contain around 78,000 clones, 80% to 90% of them singletons. Study conclusions and caveats: In blood, top tumor clones expanded by 2 weeks, shrinking by 4.

This CDR3 comprises 16 residues. The germline CDR1 and CDR2 sequences are SGHAT and FQNNGV. V gave up 5 bases and J gave up 5 bases; unmatched junction bases: 11. This specimen consisted of blood, obtained from a patient whose treatment included radiotherapy and nephrectomy. V usage is TRBV11-2 and J usage is TRBJ2-5; 10 bases are a match to TRBD1. This clonotype originated in a woman between 70 and 85 years old with renal cell carcinoma. The CDR3 nucleotides read TGTGCCAGCAGCCCCCAGACAGGGGGCGGGGGGGAGACCCAGTACTTC. This codes for CASSPQTGGGGETQYF.